This T cell receptor beta chain was found in a study of shared clonotypes between healthy human individuals. Per germline, CDR1 WNHNN and CDR2 SYGVQD (reference sequence). V dropped 3 bases and J dropped 0 bases, with 15 bases sitting between them. The CDR3 consists of 17 residues. Sequencing used immunoSEQ multiplex PCR; TCRdb keeps in-frame clones, though not all of them. The sample records 2 million to 2.5 million clones, around 92% being singletons. Sequencing used naive CD4+ T cells from PBMCs. Regarding subset: CD45RA+ positively selected. The chain has TRBV10-1 and TRBJ2-1; D is unresolved. This TCR was sampled from a man aged 18 to 35 in good health. Some clones in this sample may be carry-over from other donors' samples. The CDR3 nucleotides are TGCGCCAGCAGTGACCTGCGACTCGAAAGCTCCTACAATGAGCAGTTCTTC. Its translation is CASSDLRLESSYNEQFF.